What follows describes a single T cell receptor beta chain. Antigen unknown. Both 60 Vbeta primers and 13 Jbeta primers went into the PCR. Method: immunoSEQ multiplex PCR; TCRdb's copy keeps in-frame clones and lacks some. The sample has roughly 200,000 clones; 80% to 85% are singletons. Though probably carrying unrecorded immune exposures, donors were nominally healthy at sampling. The CDR3 contains 14 residues. V trimming: 0 bases; J trimming: 5 bases; junction bases outside the gene matches: 5. Germline assignment: CDR1 SGHDT and CDR2 YYEEEE. The data belong to a study of cytomegalovirus exposure and HLA in healthy donors. Study observations and caveats: TCR beta chains numbering some 160 were designated cytomegalovirus-associated. Another analysis was done later, and it associated around 15,000 TCR beta sequences with HLA alleles at 0.05 false discovery rate.

J is TRBJ2-7 and V is TRBV5-6; TRBD1 matches at 7 bases. Input material: PBMCs. The receptor's source is a man aged 50 or older in good health and CMV-seronegative. The CDR3 nucleotides read TGTGCCAGCAGCTTGGGTGACAGGGCTCACGAGCAGTACTTC. Its protein product is CASSLGDRAHEQYF.